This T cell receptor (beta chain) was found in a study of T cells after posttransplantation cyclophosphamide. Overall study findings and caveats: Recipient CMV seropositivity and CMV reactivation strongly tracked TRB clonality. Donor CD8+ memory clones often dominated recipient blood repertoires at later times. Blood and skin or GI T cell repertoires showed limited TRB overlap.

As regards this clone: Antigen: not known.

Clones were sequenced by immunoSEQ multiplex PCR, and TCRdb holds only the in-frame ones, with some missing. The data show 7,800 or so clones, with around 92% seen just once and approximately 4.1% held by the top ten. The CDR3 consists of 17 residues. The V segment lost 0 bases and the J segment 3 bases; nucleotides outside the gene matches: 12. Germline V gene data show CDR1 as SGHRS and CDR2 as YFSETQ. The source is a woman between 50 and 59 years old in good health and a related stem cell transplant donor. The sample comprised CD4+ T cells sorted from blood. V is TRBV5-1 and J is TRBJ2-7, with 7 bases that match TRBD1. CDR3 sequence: CASSLAPGQRVIYEQYF. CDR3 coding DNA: TGCGCCAGCAGCTTGGCCCCGGGACAGCGAGTTATCTACGAGCAGTACTTC.